The 15 T cell receptor beta chains reported below all come from one sample, sequenced in a study of blood T cell repertoires in COVID-19. Some clones are missing from TCRdb's copy, which holds only in-frame ones; the method was immunoSEQ multiplex PCR. The profile shows about 200,000 clones, 70% to 85% of them singletons. The sequencing input was peripheral blood. The source of these receptors is a middle-aged man who had recovered from COVID-19.

This rearrangement joins TRBV28 to TRBJ2-3; 8 nucleotides agree with TRBD2. The ends lost 4 bases at V and 3 bases at J; junction bases unmatched: 6. From germline, CDR1 is MDHEN and CDR2 SYDVKM. This CDR3 has 15 amino acids. The DNA for the CDR3 is TGTGCCAGCAGTTCCCCTGGCGGGAGGACAGATACGCAGTATTTT. Protein: CASSSPGGRTDTQYF.

This chain uses TRBV5-1 with TRBJ2-1; D might be TRBD1 (6 bases). There are 16 residues in the CDR3. Trimming pared 4 bases from V and 2 bases from J, leaving 16 bases between. Looked up from germline, CDR1 is SGHRS and CDR2 is YFSETQ. CDR3 coding DNA: TGCGCCAGCAGCCCAGGTTGGGGGCGGGCCTACAATGAGCAGTTCTTC. This encodes CASSPGWGRAYNEQFF.

The CDR3 DNA sequence: TGTGCCAGTAGGGCTACGGGGGGTCATCTTCAGCCCCAGCATTTT. Encoded protein: CASRATGGHLQPQHF. V is TRBV19 and J is TRBJ1-5, with D perhaps TRBD1 (5 bases). The CDR3 is 15 residues long. The germline V gene has CDR1 LNHDA and CDR2 SQIVND (reference sequence). Trimming left V 6 bases short and J 6 bases short, with 18 bases between. Full variable domain (missing parts from reference TRBV19 and TRBJ1-5): DGGITQSPKYLFRKEGQNVTLSCEQNLNHDAMYWYRQDPGQGLRLIYYSQIVNDFQKGDIAEGYSVSREKKESFPLTVTSAQKNPTAFYLCASRATGGHLQPQHFGDGTRLSIL.

The rearrangement uses TRBV30 and TRBJ2-3, with D perhaps matching TRBD2 (6 bases). The CDR3 runs 14 residues. Germline V lookup: CDR1 GTSNPN, CDR2 SVGIG (reference sequence). V shed 2 bases and J shed 0 bases, with 9 bases lying between them. In nucleotides, the CDR3 is TGTGCCTGGAGTTCGGGAGTCAGCACAGATACGCAGTATTTT. Protein: CAWSSGVSTDTQYF.

The rearrangement joins TRBV12-3 or TRBV12-4 to TRBJ1-4; D gene ambiguous. V lost 6 bases, J lost 7 bases, and 6 bases lay in between. The CDR3 is 11 amino acids. The CDR3 loop reads CASSPGEKLFF. The CDR3 coding sequence is TGTGCCAGCAGCCCCGGTGAAAAACTGTTTTTT.

This chain connects TRBV30 to TRBJ2-7; TRBD2 aligns across 8 bases. In germline, CDR1 is GTSNPN, CDR2 SVGIG (reference sequence). The junction had 8 bases not matched to a gene; V was cut back by 8 bases and J by 2 bases. CDR3 length: 13 amino acids. The chain's CDR3 is CAAYDSGTYEQYF. As DNA, the CDR3 is TGTGCCGCGTATGATAGCGGGACCTACGAGCAGTACTTC.

This sequence joins TRBV5-1 and TRBJ1-1; 9 bases match TRBD1. Germline lookup yields CDR1 SGHRS and CDR2 YFSETQ. V gave up 7 bases and J gave up 4 bases; unmatched junction bases: 8. The CDR3 loop spans 14 amino acids. The CDR3 nucleotides are TGCGCCAGCGGTAACAGGGGGCTGAGCACTGAAGCTTTCTTT. Its translation: CASGNRGLSTEAFF.

This clone has just a few counts. This chain joins TRBV27 and TRBJ2-3; 7 bases align to TRBD2. The CDR3 is 16 amino acids. V trimming: 5 bases; J trimming: 5 bases; junction bases outside the gene matches: 13. From germline, CDR1 is MNHEY and CDR2 SMNVEV (reference sequence). CDR3 protein: CASSRWLAATGDTQYF. In nucleotides, the CDR3 is TGTGCCAGCAGTCGCTGGCTAGCGGCCACCGGAGATACGCAGTATTTT.

The V gene is TRBV7-2, the J gene TRBJ2-3; 7 bases are shared with TRBD2. Losses at the gene ends were 3 bases for V and 8 bases for J; bases not matched to a gene: 5. Germline V gene lookup returns CDR1 SGHTA and CDR2 FQGNSA. CDR3 length: 13 amino acids. This CDR3 reads CASSFLSSGTQYF. In nucleotides, the CDR3 is TGTGCCAGCAGCTTTCTGTCTAGCGGTACGCAGTATTTT. Full variable domain (remainder filled in from reference TRBV7-2 and TRBJ2-3): GAGVSQSPSNKVTEKGKDVELRCDPISGHTALYWYRQSLGQGLEFLIYFQGNSAPDKSGLPSDRFSAERTGGSVSTLTIQRTQQEDSAVYLCASSFLSSGTQYFGPGTRLTVL.

This chain connects TRBV7-9 to TRBJ2-1, with 14 bases aligning to TRBD2. J gave up 5 bases and V 1 base, and 4 bases lay outside the gene matches. CDR1 and CDR2 (germline): SEHNR, FQNEAQ (reference sequence). CDR3 length equals 17 residues. The CDR3 spells CASSLGLAGGTHNEQFF. The CDR3 region has the DNA TGTGCCAGCAGCTTAGGACTAGCGGGAGGGACACACAATGAGCAGTTCTTC.

V gene TRBV7-2 combines with J gene TRBJ2-5; TRBD2 matches at 13 bases. The V segment lost 6 bases and the J segment 5 bases; nucleotides outside the gene matches: 3. Germline CDR1 and CDR2: SGHTA and FQGNSA. The CDR3 totals 14 residues. CDR3 residues: CASRGLAGHETQYF. The DNA for the CDR3 is TGTGCCAGCAGGGGACTAGCGGGGCACGAGACCCAGTACTTC.

The table lists this clone with a count of one. This rearrangement joins TRBV7-9 to TRBJ2-1, with 13 bases matching TRBD2. CDR3 length equals 15 residues. Germline V gene lookup returns CDR1 SEHNR and CDR2 FQNEAQ (reference sequence). V dropped 6 bases and J dropped 6; count of bases not matched to a gene: 5. The CDR3, as DNA: TGTGCCAGCAGTCTATGGACTAGCGGGGGCAATGAGCAGTTCTTC. It specifies CASSLWTSGGNEQFF.

The chain links TRBV7-9 to TRBJ2-7; possibly TRBD2 for D (5 bases). V was trimmed by 0 bases and J by 4 bases, leaving 10 bases between them. The CDR3 totals 14 residues. Germline values: CDR1 SEHNR, CDR2 FQNEAQ (reference sequence). CDR3 DNA sequence: TGTGCCAGCAGCTTAGCGGGAGTCGCTTACGAGCAGTACTTC. Its protein is CASSLAGVAYEQYF.

This chain uses TRBV4-3 with TRBJ2-1, with TRBD2 matching over 10 bases. J was trimmed by 5 bases and V by 0 bases; bases with no gene match: 4. Germline V gene sequence: CDR1 LGHNA, CDR2 YSLEER. CDR3 length: 16 amino acids. In DNA form, the CDR3 reads TGCGCCAGCAGCCAAGAGGGACTAGCGTCTCACAATGAGCAGTTCTTC. This encodes CASSQEGLASHNEQFF.

This chain connects TRBV6-5 to TRBJ1-5; maybe TRBD1 (5 bases). Germline values: CDR1 MNHEY, CDR2 SVGAGI. This CDR3 region has 13 residues. The V and J ends lost 8 bases and 5 bases respectively, with 13 bases between them. CDR3 DNA: TGTGCCAGCTCTGGCCAGGGTGATCAGCCCCAGCATTTT. This gives the protein CASSGQGDQPQHF.